The clone carrying this T cell receptor (beta chain) has only a few counts. Its antigen is unknown. These data are taken from a study of T-cell memory formation after mild COVID-19. Study findings and constraints: CD4+ clones that contracted lay mainly in CM and EM; CD8+ ones lay in EMRA.

CDR1 SEHNR and CDR2 FQNEAQ come from the germline V gene (reference sequence). There are 16 residues in the CDR3. V shed 9 bases and J shed 2 bases, with 22 bases lying between them. TCRdb reprocessed the 5' RACE reads with MiXCR, giving one entry per CDR3 protein. The sample lists roughly 600,000 distinct CDR3 sequences, approximately 18% occurring once. This clonotype was sampled from an adult woman who had mild COVID-19 (a few samples of this study predate the infection). Cell type and time point are not known. Sequenced sample: PBMCs or a T cell subset sorted from them (not recorded which). This chain joins TRBV7-9 and TRBJ2-5, with D possibly being TRBD1 (6 bases). The CDR3 DNA reads as TGTGCCAGTAACCCCAGGCTCGCAGGGGCGCAAGAGACCCAGTACTTC. Encoded protein: CASNPRLAGAQETQYF. Filled out from reference TRBV7-9 and TRBJ2-5, the complete variable domain reads DTGVSQNPRHKITKRGQNVTFRCDPISEHNRLYWYRQTLGQGPEFLTYFQNEAQLEKSRLLSDRFSAERPKGSFSTLEIQRTEQGDSAMYLCASNPRLAGAQETQYFGPGTRLLVL.